This T cell receptor beta chain was retrieved from a study of CD8+ T cells in alopecia areata. The germline V gene encodes CDR1 SEHNR and CDR2 FQNEAQ (reference sequence). The germline V and J ends were trimmed by 4 bases and 5 bases, with 21 bases remaining between them. This CDR3 contains 17 residues. Investigators isolated RNA and reverse transcribed it into cDNA to act as the sequencing template. Profiled with immunoSEQ multiplex PCR; TCRdb holds only in-frame clones, not every one. The table records tens of thousands of clones, roughly half of them present only once. This sequence joins TRBV7-9 and TRBJ2-4; D call uncertain. Sequencing was done on a sample of NKG2D-high CD8+ T cells sorted from blood. The clonotype originates from a human donor with alopecia areata. In DNA form, the CDR3 reads TGTGCCAGCAGCTCCGACCGTATACGGCGGAACCAAAACATTCAGTACTTC. This encodes CASSSDRIRRNQNIQYF.